This T cell receptor (beta chain) originates from a study of blood T cells in healthy people across ages. Every sample had a minimum of 6 million PBMCs isolated. For the second PCR, which ran for roughly 6 to 12 cycles, a sample-barcoded 5' primer and a J-beta primer mix were used. TCRdb independently ran MiXCR on the 5' RACE reads; one entry per CDR3 protein. The table has roughly 1,800,000 distinct CDR3 sequences, just under 50% seen once. Regarding the study as a whole: The unsorted PBMCs prevented any conclusive comparison of naive versus antigen-experienced cells.

The CDR3 is 16 residues long. Germline V gene lookup returns CDR1 SGHVS and CDR2 FQNEAQ. The V gene lost 2 bases and the J gene lost 2 bases, with 15 bases spanning the gap. About this clonotype: As yet, its antigen is unknown.

The chain couples TRBV7-8 to TRBJ1-2, with D possibly matching TRBD1 (5 bases). This TCR was recovered from a woman aged 40-49 years in good health. The sample consisted of blood. CDR3 DNA: TGTGCCAGCAGCTTACTAATTGGGGGGGGAAACTATGGCTACACCTTC. Translation: CASSLLIGGGNYGYTF.